This T cell receptor (beta chain) was documented in a study of blood T cells in healthy people across ages. The wider study: Roughly one uniquely barcoded beta molecule per two T cells was captured.

This clonotype was picked up a small number of times. The target antigen is unknown. Per individual sample, total RNA of at least 5 micrograms was extracted. Study-level points and caveats: Older age went with lower TCR beta diversity per million T cells, in a roughly linear way.

Sample-barcoded 5' priming and a J-beta primer mix drove a second PCR of about 7 to 11 cycles. TCRdb reanalysed the 5' RACE reads using MiXCR and keeps one entry per CDR3 protein. The sample yields more than 1.4 million distinct CDR3 sequences, 42% seen once. CDR1 MNHEY and CDR2 SMNVEV come from the germline V gene (reference sequence). The length of the CDR3 is 13 residues. Trimming took off 4 bases at V and 6 bases at J, with 10 bases between the two ends. Sequencing was carried out using blood. The clonotype comes from a woman aged 18-29 years in good health. The chain uses TRBV27 and TRBJ2-1; D gene ambiguous. The chain's CDR3 is CASSYGSGNEQFF. The CDR3 bases are TGTGCCAGCAGTTATGGGTCGGGCAATGAGCAGTTCTTC.